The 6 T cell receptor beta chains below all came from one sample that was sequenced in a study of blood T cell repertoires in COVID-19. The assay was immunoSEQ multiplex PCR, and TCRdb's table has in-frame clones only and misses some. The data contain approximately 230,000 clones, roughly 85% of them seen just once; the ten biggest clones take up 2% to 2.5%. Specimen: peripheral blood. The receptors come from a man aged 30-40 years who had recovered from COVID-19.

The CDR3 DNA is TGTGCCAGCAGCTTACTTGACAGGGGGTCCACTGAAGCTTTCTTT. This codes for CASSLLDRGSTEAFF. This chain uses TRBV5-5 with TRBJ1-1; 9 positions agree with TRBD1. With V trimmed by 2 bases and J by 4 bases, 6 bases remained unmatched. Looked up from germline, CDR1 is SGHKS and CDR2 is YYEKEE (reference sequence). The CDR3 is made up of 15 amino acids.

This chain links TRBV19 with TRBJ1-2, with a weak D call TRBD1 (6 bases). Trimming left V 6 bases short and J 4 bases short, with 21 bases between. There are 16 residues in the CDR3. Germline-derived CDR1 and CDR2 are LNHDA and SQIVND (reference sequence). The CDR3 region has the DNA TGTGCCAGTAGGGGGTCGACCGAGACAGGCATCTATGGCTACACCTTC. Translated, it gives CASRGSTETGIYGYTF.

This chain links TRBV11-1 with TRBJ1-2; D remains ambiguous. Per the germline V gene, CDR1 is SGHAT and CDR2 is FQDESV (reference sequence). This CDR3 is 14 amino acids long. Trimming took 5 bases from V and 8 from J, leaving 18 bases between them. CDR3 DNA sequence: TGTGCCAGCAGCCTCCTGGGCCTCACCGGCGGCTACACCTTC. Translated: CASSLLGLTGGYTF.

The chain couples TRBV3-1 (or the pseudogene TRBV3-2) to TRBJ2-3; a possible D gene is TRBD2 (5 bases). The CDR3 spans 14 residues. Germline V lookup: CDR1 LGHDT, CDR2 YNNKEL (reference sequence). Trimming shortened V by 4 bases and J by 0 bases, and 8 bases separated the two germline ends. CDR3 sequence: CASSPRTSTDTQYF. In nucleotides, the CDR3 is TGTGCCAGCAGCCCTCGGACTAGCACAGATACGCAGTATTTT.

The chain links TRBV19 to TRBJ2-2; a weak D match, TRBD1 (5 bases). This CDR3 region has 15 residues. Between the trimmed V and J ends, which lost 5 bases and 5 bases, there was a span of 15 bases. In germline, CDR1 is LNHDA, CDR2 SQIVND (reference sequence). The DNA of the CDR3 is TGTGCCAGTAGTGCGCTCGACAGAAGTACCGGGGAGCTGTTTTTT. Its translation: CASSALDRSTGELFF.

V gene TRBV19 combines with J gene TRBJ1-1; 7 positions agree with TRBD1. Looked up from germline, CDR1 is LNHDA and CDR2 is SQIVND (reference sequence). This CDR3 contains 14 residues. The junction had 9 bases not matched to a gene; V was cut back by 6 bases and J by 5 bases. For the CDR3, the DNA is TGTGCCAGTAGAACCAGGGGGGTTCTAACTGAAGCTTTCTTT. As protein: CASRTRGVLTEAFF.